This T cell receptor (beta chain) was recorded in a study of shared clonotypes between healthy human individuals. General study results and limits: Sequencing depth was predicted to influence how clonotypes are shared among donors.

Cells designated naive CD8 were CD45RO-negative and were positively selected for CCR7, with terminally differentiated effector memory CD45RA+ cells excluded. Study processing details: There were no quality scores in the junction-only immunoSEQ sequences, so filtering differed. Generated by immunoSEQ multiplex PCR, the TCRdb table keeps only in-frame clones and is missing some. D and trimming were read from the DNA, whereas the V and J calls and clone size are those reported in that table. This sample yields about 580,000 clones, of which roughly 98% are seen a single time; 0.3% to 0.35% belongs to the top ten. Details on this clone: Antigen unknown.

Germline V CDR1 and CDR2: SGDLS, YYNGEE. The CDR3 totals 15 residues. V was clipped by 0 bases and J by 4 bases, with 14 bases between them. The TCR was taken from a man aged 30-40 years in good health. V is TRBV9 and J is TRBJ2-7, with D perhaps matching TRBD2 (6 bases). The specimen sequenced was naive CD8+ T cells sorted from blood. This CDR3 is CASSVAGTDKYEQYF. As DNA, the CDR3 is TGTGCCAGCAGCGTAGCGGGGACTGACAAATACGAGCAGTACTTC.